This T cell receptor beta chain came from a study of shared clonotypes between healthy human individuals. Repertoires were generated with immunoSEQ multiplex PCR, while TCRdb's copy carries only in-frame clones and drops some. The sample gives 2 million to 3 million clones, 93% of which show up once; about 0.38% is in the top ten. Germline CDR1 is SQVTM and CDR2 is ANQGSEA. This CDR3 has 13 residues. Trimming at V came to 4 bases and at J to 8 bases, leaving 7 bases not matched to a gene. The chain recombines TRBV29-1 with TRBJ2-7, with TRBD2 identical over 11 bases. The sequencing sample was made of naive CD4+ T cells from PBMCs. Indicated subset: CD45RA+ positively selected. This clonotype was obtained from a young man in good health. Some clones in this sample may be carry-over from other donors' samples. CDR3 residues: CSVVVLAGGQQYF. For the CDR3, the DNA is TGCAGCGTTGTGGTCCTAGCGGGAGGCCAGCAGTACTTC.